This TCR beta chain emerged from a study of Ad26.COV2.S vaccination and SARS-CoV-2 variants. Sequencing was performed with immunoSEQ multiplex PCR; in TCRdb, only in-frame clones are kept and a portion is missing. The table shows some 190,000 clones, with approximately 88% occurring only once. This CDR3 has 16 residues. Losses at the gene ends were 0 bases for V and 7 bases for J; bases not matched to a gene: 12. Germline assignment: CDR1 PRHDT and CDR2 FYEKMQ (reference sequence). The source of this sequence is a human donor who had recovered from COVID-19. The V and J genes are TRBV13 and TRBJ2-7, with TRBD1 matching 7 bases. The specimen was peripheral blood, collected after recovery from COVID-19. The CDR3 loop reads CASSLGTGPSVGEQYF. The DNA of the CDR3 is TGTGCCAGCAGCTTAGGGACAGGGCCCAGCGTAGGGGAGCAGTACTTC.